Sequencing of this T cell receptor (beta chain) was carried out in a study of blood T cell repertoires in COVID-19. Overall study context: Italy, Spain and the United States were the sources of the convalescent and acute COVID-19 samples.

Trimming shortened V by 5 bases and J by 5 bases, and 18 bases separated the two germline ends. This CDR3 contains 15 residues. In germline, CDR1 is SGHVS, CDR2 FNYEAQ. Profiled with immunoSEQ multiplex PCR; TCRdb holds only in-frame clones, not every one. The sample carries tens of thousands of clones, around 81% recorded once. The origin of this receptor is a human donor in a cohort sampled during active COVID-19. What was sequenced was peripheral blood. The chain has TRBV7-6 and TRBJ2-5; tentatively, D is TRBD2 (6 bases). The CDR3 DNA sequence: TGTGCCAGCAGCCAATCCGGGACTCCCTGGGAGACCCAGTACTTC. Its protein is CASSQSGTPWETQYF.